Presented here are 19 T cell receptor beta chains from one specimen sequenced in a study of blood T cell repertoires in COVID-19. Clones were read by immunoSEQ multiplex PCR, and TCRdb kept only the in-frame ones, dropping some. Of approximately 290,000 clones listed, almost 90% are singletons. What was sequenced was PBMCs or T cells enriched from blood (not recorded which). The source of these receptors is a woman younger than 30 with acute COVID-19.

The chain employs TRBV27 and TRBJ1-5; D call uncertain. The germline V and J ends were trimmed by 3 bases and 0 bases, with 6 bases remaining between them. In germline, CDR1 is MNHEY, CDR2 SMNVEV (reference sequence). The CDR3 covers 14 residues. The CDR3 spells CASSFSYSNQPQHF. CDR3 sequence (DNA): TGTGCCAGCAGTTTTTCCTATAGCAATCAGCCCCAGCATTTT.

The rearrangement joins TRBV12-3 or TRBV12-4 to TRBJ2-7; D unresolved. Trimming pared 4 bases from V and 1 base from J, leaving 8 bases between. This CDR3 is built from 13 residues. The CDR3 DNA reads TGTGCCAGCAGTTCCGCGGAGTCCTACGAGCAGTACTTC. Encoded protein: CASSSAESYEQYF.

This sequence joins TRBV9 and TRBJ2-2; TRBD2 matches at 12 bases. Germline V gives CDR1 SGDLS, CDR2 YYNGEE. This CDR3 is built from 18 residues. The junction had 6 bases not matched to a gene; V was cut back by 0 bases and J by 3 bases. Here the CDR3 reads CASSVGLAGERYTGELFF. CDR3 coding DNA: TGTGCCAGCAGCGTAGGACTAGCGGGAGAGAGGTACACCGGGGAGCTGTTTTTT.

The chain employs TRBV6-6 and TRBJ1-2; 10 bases line up with TRBD1. This CDR3 has 13 amino acids. Germline CDR1 reads MNHNY; CDR2 reads SVGAGI (reference sequence). The J segment lost 5 bases and the V segment lost 6 bases, leaving 3 bases of the junction unmatched. The CDR3 protein is CASRTGGDYGYTF. The CDR3, as DNA: TGTGCCAGCAGGACAGGGGGCGATTATGGCTACACCTTC.

This chain uses TRBV11-3 with TRBJ2-1, with 9 nucleotides matching TRBD2. The CDR3 has 15 amino acids. J gave up 6 bases and V 1 base, and 4 bases lay outside the gene matches. CDR1 and CDR2 from the germline V gene are SGHNT and YENEEA. The CDR3 DNA reads TGTGCCAGCAGCTTAGTCTGGCGGGAGGGCAATGAGCAGTTCTTC. Translating gives CASSLVWREGNEQFF.

This clone was recorded only once. The genes are TRBV11-2 and TRBJ2-1, with D possibly matching TRBD2 (6 bases). The CDR3 runs 16 residues. Germline CDR1 reads SGHAT; CDR2 reads FQNNGV. V was clipped by 3 bases and J by 5 bases, with 17 bases between them. The CDR3 DNA sequence: TGTGCCAGCAGCTTGATGGGGGACTCCCGAGACAATGAGCAGTTCTTC. This codes for CASSLMGDSRDNEQFF.

The chain joins TRBV7-9 to TRBJ1-1; tentative D call: TRBD1 (5 bases). CDR1 SEHNR and CDR2 FQNEAQ come from the germline V gene (reference sequence). This CDR3 contains 13 residues. The ends were cut back, 6 bases at V and 6 bases at J, with 14 bases in the middle. CDR3 sequence reads: CASSETQGAEAFF. The CDR3 DNA is TGTGCCAGCAGTGAGACTCAGGGCGCTGAAGCTTTCTTT.

The chain employs TRBV29-1 and TRBJ1-1; D perhaps matches TRBD1 (5 bases). V was trimmed by 7 bases and J by 0 bases, leaving 12 bases between them. The CDR3 is 13 amino acids. Germline lookup yields CDR1 SQVTM and CDR2 ANQGSEA. The CDR3 loop is CSAETAMNTEAFF. The CDR3 bases are TGCAGCGCTGAGACAGCCATGAACACTGAAGCTTTCTTT.

This clone was seen repeatedly, ten times or more. The CDR3 sequence is CASSRDTSGSPHEQYF. The CDR3 nucleotides are TGTGCCAGCAGCCGAGACACTAGCGGGAGTCCCCACGAGCAGTACTTC. J is TRBJ2-7 and V is TRBV4-2; 11 bases match TRBD2. CDR3 length: 16 amino acids. Germline trimming cut 4 bases from V and 5 bases from J; bases unmatched to any gene: 10. The V gene's germline CDR1 is LGHNA and CDR2 YNFKEQ.

V is TRBV19 and J is TRBJ1-4; D perhaps matches TRBD1 (5 bases). Trimming removed 5 bases from V and 11 bases from J, with 18 bases in between. The germline V gene encodes CDR1 LNHDA and CDR2 SQIVND (reference sequence). The CDR3 spans 14 residues. This CDR3 reads CASSEETVSLKLFF. DNA of the CDR3: TGTGCCAGTAGTGAAGAGACAGTCTCTTTGAAACTGTTTTTT.

This chain joins TRBV28 and TRBJ2-1; TRBD2 matches at 10 bases. Germline CDR1 MDHEN, CDR2 SYDVKM. CDR3 length equals 17 residues. V trimming: 6 bases; J trimming: 1 base; junction bases outside the gene matches: 9. The CDR3 DNA follows: TGTGCCAGCAGACCGGGGGGGGGACTAGCGTCCTACAATGAGCAGTTCTTC. It codes for CASRPGGGLASYNEQFF. Looking up the rest from reference TRBV28 and TRBJ2-1 gives the full variable domain: DVKVTQSSRYLVKRTGEKVFLECVQDMDHENMFWYRQDPGLGLRLIYFSYDVKMKEKGDIPEGYSVSREKKERFSLILESASTNQTSMYLCASRPGGGLASYNEQFFGPGTRLTVL.

V usage is TRBV28 and J usage is TRBJ2-1; 11 nucleotides match TRBD2. The CDR3 has 14 residues. With 7 bases clipped from V and 5 bases from J, the junction kept 4 bases outside the gene matches. Germline V gene sequence: CDR1 MDHEN, CDR2 SYDVKM. The CDR3 sequence is CASNIAGGDNEQFF. The CDR3 coding sequence is TGTGCCAGCAACATAGCGGGAGGGGACAATGAGCAGTTCTTC.

This chain uses TRBV18 with TRBJ2-5; 11 positions match TRBD2. Germline-derived CDR1 and CDR2 are KGHSH and LQKENI. CDR3 size: 14 residues. Unmatched junction bases numbered 0, after V lost 3 bases and J lost 3 bases. The CDR3 sequence is CASSPGLAEETQYF. For the CDR3, the DNA is TGTGCCAGCTCACCGGGACTAGCGGAAGAGACCCAGTACTTC.

In its sample, this clone was seen a few times. CDR3 nucleotides: TGTGCCAGCAGTTACCGGGACAGGTATCAGCCCCAGCATTTT. This translates into CASSYRDRYQPQHF. J is TRBJ1-5 and V is TRBV28; 8 nucleotides match TRBD1. J lost 5 bases, V lost 4 bases, and 4 bases had no gene match. The CDR3 runs 14 residues. The germline V gene has CDR1 MDHEN and CDR2 SYDVKM.

The chain employs TRBV4-2 and TRBJ2-7; the match to TRBD1 covers 7 bases. Germline CDR1 and CDR2: LGHNA and YNFKEQ. The CDR3 has 15 amino acids. The V segment lost 4 bases and the J segment 7 bases; nucleotides outside the gene matches: 13. The CDR3: CASSREKTRGLEQYF. The CDR3 nucleotides are TGTGCCAGCAGCCGAGAAAAAACAAGGGGGCTTGAGCAGTACTTC.

In its sample, this clone was seen a few times. The same CDR3 also results from other DNA sequences found in this sample. The chain is built from TRBV6-5 and TRBJ2-7; a possible D gene is TRBD2 (5 bases). V was pared by 0 bases and J by 4 bases, with 7 bases between. CDR1 and CDR2 (germline): MNHEY, SVGAGI. The length of the CDR3 is 13 residues. The CDR3 DNA sequence: TGTGCCAGCAGTTACTCGACGGGGTACGAGCAGTACTTC. Amino acids: CASSYSTGYEQYF.

This clone came up once. Distinct nucleotide sequences in the sample also encode this CDR3. This chain connects TRBV5-1 to TRBJ2-1, with 9 bases aligning to TRBD1. CDR1 and CDR2 from the germline V gene are SGHRS and YFSETQ. Unmatched junction bases numbered 5, after V lost 4 bases and J lost 6 bases. CDR3 length: 14 residues. The CDR3 loop reads CASSVDRGGNEQFF. The CDR3 DNA sequence: TGCGCCAGCAGCGTGGACAGGGGAGGCAATGAGCAGTTCTTC.

The V and J genes are TRBV7-2 and TRBJ1-2; D gene unclear. The germline V and J ends were trimmed by 1 base and 2 bases, with 14 bases remaining between them. The CDR3 runs to 16 residues. Per the germline V gene, CDR1 is SGHTA and CDR2 is FQGNSA. CDR3 loop: CASSLEGGRTNYGYTF. Here the CDR3 DNA reads TGTGCCAGCAGCTTAGAAGGAGGGAGGACGAACTATGGCTACACCTTC.

The V gene is TRBV28, the J gene TRBJ1-6, with D hard to call. V lost 6 bases and J lost 9, with 12 bases in between. This CDR3 has 13 residues. Looked up from germline, CDR1 is MDHEN and CDR2 is SYDVKM. CDR3 DNA: TGTGCCAGCAGCGGCAGAGGAGGTTCACCCCTCCACTTT. It codes for CASSGRGGSPLHF.